The TCR beta chain under discussion was sequenced for a study of CD8 T cells in Susac syndrome (dated by TCRdb to about 2019). With regard to the full study: Of the Susac syndrome patients who were sequenced, about eight were in clinical remission while more than five had clinically active disease. At blood withdrawal, Susac syndrome patients were either therapy-naive, taking corticosteroids (in some cases with IVIg as well), or taking IVIg alone. The study compared CD8+ T cell repertoire clonality among 12 healthy donors, roughly 14 Susac syndrome patients and around 16 multiple sclerosis patients. The study used repertoire sequencing to test whether antigen drove CD8+ T cell activation and differentiation in Susac syndrome. What the research found in general, with its limitations: Clonal expansion was seen in Susac syndrome CD8+ repertoires, peaking in CD8+ TEMRA cells and being greater in clinically active patients than in remitting ones. The number of individuals in the TCR sequencing and HLA analysis was recognized as being relatively small. Sixteen Susac-specific public clones were identified in the total CD8+ repertoire, and four to six Susac-specific public clones were identified in the CD8+ TEMRA repertoire.

RNA was extracted using the RNeasy kit, and about 0.45 to 1 ug of the RNA was reverse transcribed with random hexamers. TCR beta CDR3 regions were amplified with the immunoSEQ multiplex PCR assay covering 54 Vbeta and 13 Jbeta segments. PCR amplification bias was corrected using a synthetic template baseline for primer optimization and computational correction. Concerning the study's data processing: Only productive sequences were kept, with reads annotated to V, D and J genes according to IMGT and analyzed in immunoSEQ Analyzer. Clonality was calculated as one minus the Shannon entropy normalized by log2 of the number of productive unique sequences. For each patient and control, public and private clones were evaluated among the 100 most prevalent clones. Clones were defined as Susac-specific when absent from the healthy and MS cohorts, from fewer than 1,200 published viral clones and from other ImmuneACCESS disease sequences. In-frame beta chains were kept once TCRdb had trimmed the public reads at Q25 with fastp and called clones with MiXCR. Merged by CDR3 protein, the rows form single entries marked with the most common genes and DNA. None of the V and J calls come from the authors' own analysis; TCRdb made them. This sample has approximately 87,000 distinct CDR3 sequences in its table, and about 96% of those were observed once. The top ten hold around 0.41% of the sample.

Peripheral blood CD8+ and CD4+ T cells from healthy donors, Susac syndrome patients and multiple sclerosis patients were profiled by high-throughput TCR beta sequencing. The Susac syndrome patients fulfilled recently defined diagnostic criteria for either definite or probable disease. CD8+ TEMRA cells were enriched by FACS, while bulk CD8+ and CD4+ T cells were purified by magnetic negative isolation. Blood was collected in EDTA tubes and processed within 24 hours, with PBMCs isolated through density gradient centrifugation. PBMCs destined for TCR sequencing were cryopreserved in liquid nitrogen and later thawed in a 37 °C water bath. The sorted or isolated CD4+, CD8+ and CD8+ TEMRA cells reached a purity of at least 90%. From cysteine to phenylalanine, the CDR3 is 13 amino acids long. The entry retains the CDR3 DNA only, 39 bases that are in frame from base 1. V and J lose 0 bases and 5 bases, and a span of 8 bases separates them. CDR1 is given as SGHAT and CDR2 as FQNNGV, both from the germline V gene.

Remarks on this clonotype: No cognate antigen has been identified for it. No quality values exist for individual bases; no much larger clone is one base distant.

Material: CD8+ T cells from PBMCs. The chain uses TRBV11-2 and TRBJ2-7; the D gene is not confidently resolved. The TCR originated in a human donor with Susac syndrome. CDR3 loop: CASSLDLGDEQYF. In nucleotides, the sequence is TGTGCCAGCAGCTTAGACCTCGGCGACGAGCAGTACTTC.